Detailed here is one TCR beta chain. Vbeta (60) and Jbeta (13) primers were used in the PCR. Some clones are missing from TCRdb's copy, which holds only in-frame ones; the method was immunoSEQ multiplex PCR. The repertoire includes tens of thousands of clones, roughly 80% of them detected once, and about 1.2% sits in the top ten. These data originate in a study of cytomegalovirus exposure and HLA in healthy donors. CDR3 length equals 14 residues. V shed 6 bases, J shed 6 bases, and the junction held 3 bases outside the gene matches. Germline CDR1 is MNHNY and CDR2 is SVGAGI (reference sequence). This sequence originates from a girl aged 2-10 years in good health and CMV-seropositive. The sequenced sample was PBMCs. The rearrangement uses TRBV6-6 and TRBJ2-3; the match to TRBD2 covers 13 bases. CDR3 residues: CASRPTSGRDTQYF. For the CDR3, the DNA is TGTGCCAGCAGACCGACTAGCGGGAGGGATACGCAGTATTTT.